This T cell receptor (beta chain) was profiled in a study of blood T cells in healthy people across ages. Germline V gene lookup returns CDR1 MNHEY and CDR2 SVGEGT. This CDR3 is 14 amino acids long. V was shortened by 4 bases and J by 6 bases, with 14 bases between the two germline ends. This clonotype has a handful of counts. Through a sample-barcoded 5' primer and a J-beta primer mix, a second PCR was run for 7 to 11 cycles. Carrying 12 random nucleotides, a template-switch adaptor labeled each individual cDNA molecule. One entry per CDR3 protein results from TCRdb running MiXCR on the 5' RACE reads. The data contain about a million distinct CDR3 sequences, about 51% of them singletons.

This sequence was found in a woman aged 55-69 years in good health. The sequenced material came from blood. V usage is TRBV6-2 or TRBV6-3 and J usage is TRBJ2-3, with a possible D match to TRBD2 (6 bases). The CDR3 DNA reads TGTGCCAGCAGTTCAACGCAGGGACTTGATACGCAGTATTTT. It encodes CASSSTQGLDTQYF.